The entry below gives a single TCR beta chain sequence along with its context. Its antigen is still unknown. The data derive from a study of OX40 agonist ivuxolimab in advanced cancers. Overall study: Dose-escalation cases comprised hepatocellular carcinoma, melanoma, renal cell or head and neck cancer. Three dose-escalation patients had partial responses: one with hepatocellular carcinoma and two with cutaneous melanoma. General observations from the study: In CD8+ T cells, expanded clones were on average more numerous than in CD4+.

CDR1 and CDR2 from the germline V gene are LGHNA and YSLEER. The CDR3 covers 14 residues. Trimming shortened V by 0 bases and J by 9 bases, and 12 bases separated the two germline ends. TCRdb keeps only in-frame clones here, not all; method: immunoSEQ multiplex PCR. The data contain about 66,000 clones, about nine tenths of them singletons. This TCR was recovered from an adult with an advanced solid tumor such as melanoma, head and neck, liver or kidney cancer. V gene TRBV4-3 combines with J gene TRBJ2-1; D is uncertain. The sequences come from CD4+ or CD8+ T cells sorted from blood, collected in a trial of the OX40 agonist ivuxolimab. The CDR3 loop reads CASSQDLPSPEQFF. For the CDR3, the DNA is TGCGCCAGCAGCCAAGATCTCCCCTCACCTGAGCAGTTCTTC.